The TCR beta chain under discussion was sequenced for a study of blood T cell repertoires in COVID-19. The V gene's germline CDR1 is KGHSH and CDR2 LQKENI. V was pared by 0 bases and J by 8 bases, with 4 bases of the junction left unmatched. The CDR3 has 16 amino acids. Here immunoSEQ multiplex PCR was the method, and the copy in TCRdb shows in-frame clones only, minus some. The sample holds 350,000 to 500,000 clones; 70% to 90% are singletons and the top ten take approximately 1.5%. This clone has a single count. Sequencing input: PBMCs or T cells enriched from blood (not recorded which). V usage is TRBV18 and J usage is TRBJ2-1, with TRBD2 matching 13 bases. The TCR comes from a woman aged 18-29 years who had been exposed to COVID-19. CDR3 region: CASSPPGLAGRDEQFF. CDR3 in DNA: TGTGCCAGCTCACCACCGGGACTAGCGGGACGAGATGAGCAGTTCTTC.